Each of the 16 T cell receptor beta chains below was sequenced from the same sample in a study of T cells in Graves' hyperthyroidism and ophthalmopathy. Amplification of TCR beta CDR3 regions was performed using RNA transcripts as template. During a first-round RT-PCR of the TCR CDR3, the HTBI primer set was used. TCRdb redid the calling of the multiplex PCR reads with MiXCR, one entry per CDR3 protein. In the table there are 240,000 or so distinct CDR3 sequences, about 15% of which are singletons. The sequencing sample was made of blood. The receptors come from a woman between 18 and 29 years old with Graves' ophthalmopathy.

This clonotype was counted ten times or more. V gene TRBV28 combines with J gene TRBJ1-2; 8 bases fit TRBD1. Per the germline V gene, CDR1 is MDHEN and CDR2 is SYDVKM. CDR3 length: 17 amino acids. The V and J ends lost 1 base and 1 base, in that order; junction bases with no gene match: 8. CDR3 nucleotide sequence: TGTGCCAGCAGTTTATCTGCGAGGACAGGGCGTAACTATGGCTACACCTTC. Translation: CASSLSARTGRNYGYTF.

This clonotype was counted ten times or more. The chain carries TRBV28 and TRBJ2-5, with 7 bases lining up with TRBD1. The germline V gene encodes CDR1 MDHEN and CDR2 SYDVKM. CDR3 length: 14 residues. J lost 2 bases, V lost 7 bases, and 7 bases had no gene match. The CDR3 is CASTRTGTQETQYF. DNA of the CDR3: TGTGCCAGCACCCGGACAGGAACTCAAGAGACCCAGTACTTC.

This clonotype has ten or more counts. The chain recombines TRBV5-1 with TRBJ1-1; 8 bases agree with TRBD1. This CDR3 has 15 amino acids. Germline CDR1 is SGHRS and CDR2 is YFSETQ. The V segment lost 4 bases and the J segment 2 bases; nucleotides outside the gene matches: 7. CDR3 sequence (DNA): TGCGCCAGCAGCAAAGGACAGGGAGGTAACACTGAAGCTTTCTTT. This gives the protein CASSKGQGGNTEAFF. The whole variable domain, remainder taken from reference TRBV5-1 and TRBJ1-1, is KAGVTQTPRYLIKTRGQQVTLSCSPISGHRSVSWYQQTPGQGLQFLFEYFSETQRNKGNFPGRFSGRQFSNSRSEMNVSTLELGDSALYLCASSKGQGGNTEAFFGQGTRLTVV.

Many counts were recorded for this clonotype. This sequence joins TRBV15 and TRBJ1-1; D remains ambiguous. The germline V gene encodes CDR1 LNHNV and CDR2 YYDKDF (reference sequence). The CDR3 length is 15 residues. Between the trimmed V and J ends, which lost 2 bases and 2 bases, there was a span of 12 bases. CDR3 in DNA: TGTGCCACCAGCAGACCGGGAGGCCGCAACACTGAAGCTTTCTTT. This encodes CATSRPGGRNTEAFF.

This clonotype came up many times. This chain joins TRBV6-1 and TRBJ2-7; weak D call: TRBD2 (6 bases). Germline V CDR1 and CDR2: MNHNS, SASEGT. V was cut by 6 bases and J by 2 bases, with 20 bases left in between. CDR3 length equals 16 residues. The CDR3 is CASRLPPGTGAYEQYF. The CDR3, as DNA: TGTGCCAGCAGACTACCCCCCGGGACTGGAGCCTACGAGCAGTACTTC.

This rearrangement joins TRBV4-3 to TRBJ2-3; D gene ambiguous. V gave up 0 bases and J gave up 2 bases, with 6 bases separating them. The CDR3 runs 14 residues. Germline assignment: CDR1 LGHNA and CDR2 YSLEER. The CDR3 coding sequence is TGCGCCAGCAGCCAAGACTTAACCACAGATACGCAGTATTTT. This translates into CASSQDLTTDTQYF.

This chain connects TRBV20-1 to TRBJ1-1; maybe TRBD1 (6 bases). Germline CDR1 and CDR2: DFQATT and SNEGSKA (reference sequence). The CDR3 loop spans 14 amino acids. Trimming pared 6 bases from V and 6 bases from J, leaving 20 bases between. In nucleotides, the CDR3 is TGCAGTGCCAAAAAGTCAGGGGTGCTACCTGAAGCTTTCTTT. It specifies CSAKKSGVLPEAFF.

This clonotype was counted many times. The V call is TRBV4-3, the J call TRBJ1-1; D gene unclear. This CDR3 is 17 amino acids long. The germline gives CDR1 LGHNA, CDR2 YSLEER. Between the trimmed V and J ends, which lost 0 bases and 0 bases, there was a span of 14 bases. The DNA for the CDR3 is TGCGCCAGCAGCCAAGAGGTTTCGACTCTTCTGAACACTGAAGCTTTCTTT. It codes for CASSQEVSTLLNTEAFF.

This clonotype was seen ten or more times. This chain links TRBV20-1 with TRBJ2-1; D remains ambiguous. V shed 3 bases and J shed 5 bases, with 2 bases lying between them. CDR3 length equals 10 residues. Germline values: CDR1 DFQATT, CDR2 SNEGSKA (reference sequence). CDR3 sequence reads: CSARNNEQFF. CDR3 bases: TGCAGTGCTAGGAACAATGAGCAGTTCTTC.

The table lists this clonotype with many counts. This chain links TRBV10-3 with TRBJ1-6; no reliable D call. The CDR3 is 14 amino acids. Germline V CDR1 and CDR2: ENHRY, SYGVKD. V dropped 8 bases and J dropped 6 bases, with 14 bases sitting between them. In DNA, the CDR3 is TGTGCCATCGCCCGAGGAGTAGTTAATTCACCCCTCCACTTT. Protein product: CAIARGVVNSPLHF.

This clonotype has a count of ten or more. This rearrangement joins TRBV7-9 to TRBJ2-7; D possibly matches TRBD1 or TRBD2 (5 bases each). The CDR3 sequence is 17 residues long. The germline gives CDR1 SEHNR, CDR2 FQNEAQ (reference sequence). Trimming shortened V by 2 bases and J by 5 bases, and 22 bases separated the two germline ends. The CDR3 loop reads CASSLFAGTAWGNEQYF. CDR3 bases: TGTGCCAGCAGCTTATTCGCAGGGACCGCTTGGGGCAACGAGCAGTACTTC.

This clonotype showed up many times. The chain joins TRBV28 to TRBJ2-3; D not certain. The V end was cut by 2 bases, the J end by 8 bases, with 8 bases between. CDR1 is MDHEN, CDR2 SYDVKM, per germline. CDR3 length equals 12 residues. The CDR3 nucleotides read TGTGCCAGCAGTTTAAGCTGGGGTACGCAGTATTTT. It translates to CASSLSWGTQYF. Drawing the rest from reference TRBV28 and TRBJ2-3, the complete variable domain is DVKVTQSSRYLVKRTGEKVFLECVQDMDHENMFWYRQDPGLGLRLIYFSYDVKMKEKGDIPEGYSVSREKKERFSLILESASTNQTSMYLCASSLSWGTQYFGPGTRLTVL.

The CDR3 loop is CASSPLMGGPAYNSPLHF. The DNA of the CDR3 is TGTGCCAGCAGTCCCCTTATGGGGGGTCCCGCCTATAATTCACCCCTCCACTTT. The chain has TRBV28 and TRBJ1-6, with a weak D call TRBD1 (5 bases). V shed 5 bases and J shed 2 bases, with 19 bases lying between them. The CDR3 has 18 amino acids. Germline loops: CDR1 MDHEN, CDR2 SYDVKM.

This clonotype was detected ten times or more. The gene calls are TRBV2 and TRBJ1-1; D ambiguous. Per germline, CDR1 SNHLY and CDR2 FYNNEI. V was clipped by 10 bases and J by 2 bases, with 8 bases between them. The CDR3 length is 11 residues. The CDR3 DNA follows: TGTGCCAAGGTCACAAACACTGAAGCTTTCTTT. It codes for CAKVTNTEAFF.

This clonotype occurred many times. This chain joins TRBV7-9 and TRBJ1-2; the D is unclear. Germline values: CDR1 SEHNR, CDR2 FQNEAQ (reference sequence). The V and J ends lost 5 bases and 0 bases respectively, with 10 bases between them. This CDR3 comprises 14 residues. CDR3 residues: CASSGPSSNYGYTF. Written as DNA, the CDR3 is TGTGCCAGCAGCGGTCCCAGCTCTAACTATGGCTACACCTTC.

This clonotype came up many times. This sequence joins TRBV11-3 and TRBJ2-1, with 9 bases matching TRBD2. CDR3 size: 16 residues. Germline V lookup: CDR1 SGHNT, CDR2 YENEEA. The J segment lost 1 base and the V segment lost 1 base, leaving 2 bases of the junction unmatched. CDR3 residues: CASSLGTSGSYNEQFF. In DNA, the CDR3 is TGTGCCAGCAGCTTAGGCACTAGCGGGTCCTACAATGAGCAGTTCTTC.